The clone carrying this T cell receptor (beta chain) came up once. Rectal tissue came from one to two pinch biopsies taken at colonoscopy. This entry belongs to a study of pediatric ulcerative colitis. The CDR3 runs 14 residues. Germline V lookup: CDR1 SGHAT, CDR2 FQNNGV. Trimming shortened V by 5 bases and J by 7 bases, and 18 bases separated the two germline ends. The protocol was immunoSEQ multiplex PCR, while the TCRdb copy is restricted to in-frame clones and leaves out a portion. The sample holds about 20,000 clones, approximately 73% seen once. This receptor was taken from a boy under 18 with moderate ulcerative colitis. The V call is TRBV11-2, the J call TRBJ2-7; D uncertain. Material: gut tissue. CDR3 residues: CASSPPRQAPEQYF. CDR3 nucleotides: TGTGCCAGCAGCCCCCCTCGACAAGCCCCTGAGCAGTACTTC.